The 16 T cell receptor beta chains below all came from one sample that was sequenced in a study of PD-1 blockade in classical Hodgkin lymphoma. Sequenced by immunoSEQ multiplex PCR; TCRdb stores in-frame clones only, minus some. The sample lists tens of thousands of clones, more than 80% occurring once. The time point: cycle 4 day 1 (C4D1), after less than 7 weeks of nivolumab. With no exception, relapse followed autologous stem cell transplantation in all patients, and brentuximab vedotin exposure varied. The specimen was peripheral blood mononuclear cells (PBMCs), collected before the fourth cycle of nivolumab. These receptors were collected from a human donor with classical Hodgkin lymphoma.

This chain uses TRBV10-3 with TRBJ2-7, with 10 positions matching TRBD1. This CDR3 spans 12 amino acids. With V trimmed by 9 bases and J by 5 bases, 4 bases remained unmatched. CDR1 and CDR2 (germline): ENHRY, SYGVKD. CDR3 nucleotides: TGTGCCATTAAGGACAGGGGGAACGAGCAGTACTTC. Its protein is CAIKDRGNEQYF.

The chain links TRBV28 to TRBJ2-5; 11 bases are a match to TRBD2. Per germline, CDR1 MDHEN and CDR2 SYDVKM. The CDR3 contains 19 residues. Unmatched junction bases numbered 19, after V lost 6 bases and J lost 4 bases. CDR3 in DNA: TGTGCCAGCAGCAATGATTGGGCCGAACTAGCGGGAGTCGGAGAGACCCAGTACTTC. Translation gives CASSNDWAELAGVGETQYF.

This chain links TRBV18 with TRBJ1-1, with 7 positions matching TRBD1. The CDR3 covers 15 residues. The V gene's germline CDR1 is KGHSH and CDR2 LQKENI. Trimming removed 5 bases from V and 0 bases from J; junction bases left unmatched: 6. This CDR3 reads CASSSETGMNTEAFF. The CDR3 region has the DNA TGTGCCAGCTCATCGGAGACAGGGATGAACACTGAAGCTTTCTTT.

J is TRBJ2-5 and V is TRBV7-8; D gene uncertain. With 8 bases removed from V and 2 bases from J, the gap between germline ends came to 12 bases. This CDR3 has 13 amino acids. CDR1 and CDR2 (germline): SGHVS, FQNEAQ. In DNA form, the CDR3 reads TGTGCCAGCCGCCCACTGGGGCAAGAGACCCAGTACTTC. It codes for CASRPLGQETQYF.

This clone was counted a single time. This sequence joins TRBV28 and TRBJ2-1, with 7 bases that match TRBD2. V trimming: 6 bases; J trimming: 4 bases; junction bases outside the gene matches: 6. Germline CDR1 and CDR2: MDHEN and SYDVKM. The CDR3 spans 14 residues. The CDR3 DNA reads TGTGCCAGCAGATCGGGAGGCGCGTACAATGAGCAGTTCTTC. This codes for CASRSGGAYNEQFF.

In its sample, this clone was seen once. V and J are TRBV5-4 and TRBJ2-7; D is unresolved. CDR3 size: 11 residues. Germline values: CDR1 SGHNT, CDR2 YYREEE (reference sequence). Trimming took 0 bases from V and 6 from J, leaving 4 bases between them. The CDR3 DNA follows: TGTGCCAGCAGCTTGGAGGGCGAGCAGTACTTC. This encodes CASSLEGEQYF.

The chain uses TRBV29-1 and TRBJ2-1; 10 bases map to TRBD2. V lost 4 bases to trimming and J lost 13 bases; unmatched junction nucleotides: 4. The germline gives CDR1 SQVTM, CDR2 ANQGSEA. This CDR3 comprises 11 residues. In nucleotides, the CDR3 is TGCAGCGTTGGTAGCGGGAGGCCTCAGTTCTTC. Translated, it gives CSVGSGRPQFF.

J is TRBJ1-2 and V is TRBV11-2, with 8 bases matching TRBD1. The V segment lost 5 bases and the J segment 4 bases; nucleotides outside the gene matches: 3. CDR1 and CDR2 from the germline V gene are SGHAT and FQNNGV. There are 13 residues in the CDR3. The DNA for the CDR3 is TGTGCCAGCAGCCTCGACAGGGGCTATGGCTACACCTTC. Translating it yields CASSLDRGYGYTF.

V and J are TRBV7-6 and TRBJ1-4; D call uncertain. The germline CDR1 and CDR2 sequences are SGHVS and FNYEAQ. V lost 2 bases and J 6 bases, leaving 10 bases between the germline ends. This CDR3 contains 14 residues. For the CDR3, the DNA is TGTGCCAGCAGCTTACTCGCCTCGGATGAAAAACTGTTTTTT. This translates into CASSLLASDEKLFF.

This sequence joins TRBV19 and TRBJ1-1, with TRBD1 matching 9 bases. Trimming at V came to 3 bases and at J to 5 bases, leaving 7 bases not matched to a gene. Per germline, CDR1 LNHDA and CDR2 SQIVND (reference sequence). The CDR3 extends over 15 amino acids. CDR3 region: CASSILVGQGTEAFF. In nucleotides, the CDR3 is TGTGCCAGTAGTATCTTAGTTGGACAGGGGACTGAAGCTTTCTTT.

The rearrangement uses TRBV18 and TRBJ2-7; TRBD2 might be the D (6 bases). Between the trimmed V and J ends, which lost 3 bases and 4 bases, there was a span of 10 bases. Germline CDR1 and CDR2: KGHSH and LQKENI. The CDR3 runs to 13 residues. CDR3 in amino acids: CASSPPGRYEQYF. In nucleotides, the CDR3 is TGTGCCAGCTCACCTCCGGGGAGGTACGAGCAGTACTTC.

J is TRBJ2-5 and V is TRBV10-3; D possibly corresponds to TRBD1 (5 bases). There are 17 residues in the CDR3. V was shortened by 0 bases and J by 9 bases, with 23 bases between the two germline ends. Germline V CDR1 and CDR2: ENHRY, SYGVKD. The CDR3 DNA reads TGTGCCATCAGTGAGTCGAATAGACAGACCCAAGGGGTGGCCCAGTACTTC. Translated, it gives CAISESNRQTQGVAQYF.

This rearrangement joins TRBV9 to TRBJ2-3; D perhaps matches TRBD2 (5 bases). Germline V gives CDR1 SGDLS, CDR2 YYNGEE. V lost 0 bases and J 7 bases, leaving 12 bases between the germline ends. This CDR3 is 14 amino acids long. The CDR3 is CASSVGGGGYTQYF. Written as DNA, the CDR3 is TGTGCCAGCAGCGTAGGGGGTGGCGGGTATACGCAGTATTTT.

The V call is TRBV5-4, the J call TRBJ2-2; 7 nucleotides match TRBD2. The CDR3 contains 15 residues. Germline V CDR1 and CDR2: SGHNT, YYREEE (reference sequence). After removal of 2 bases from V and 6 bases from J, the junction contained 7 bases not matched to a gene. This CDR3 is CASSFGRGGPGELFF. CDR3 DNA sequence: TGTGCCAGCAGCTTCGGACGCGGGGGACCCGGGGAGCTGTTTTTT.

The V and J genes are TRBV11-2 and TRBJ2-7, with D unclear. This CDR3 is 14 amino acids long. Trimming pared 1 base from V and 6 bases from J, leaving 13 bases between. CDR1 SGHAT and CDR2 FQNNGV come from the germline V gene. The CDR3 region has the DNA TGTGCCAGCAGCTTAGGGGCCAGGACGGGCGAGCAGTACTTC. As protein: CASSLGARTGEQYF.

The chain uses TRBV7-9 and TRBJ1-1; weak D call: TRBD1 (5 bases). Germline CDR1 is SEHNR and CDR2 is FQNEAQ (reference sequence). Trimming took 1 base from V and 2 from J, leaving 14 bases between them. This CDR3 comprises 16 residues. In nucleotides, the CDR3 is TGTGCCAGCAGCTTAGTCCCACGGGGGGTAAACACTGAAGCTTTCTTT. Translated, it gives CASSLVPRGVNTEAFF.